This T cell receptor beta chain was found in a study of cytomegalovirus exposure and HLA in healthy donors. Study-wide results and limits: A later analysis found common viral pathogens apparently linked to several of the most significant clusters. Reports indicate that TCR beta sequences accurately predicted the HLA-A and HLA-B alleles of most subjects. Most CMV-associated TCR beta chains were later found to appear HLA-restricted.

The CDR3 sequence is 17 residues long. Trimming shortened V by 4 bases and J by 0 bases, and 19 bases separated the two germline ends. Looked up from germline, CDR1 is SGHNT and CDR2 is YYREEE (reference sequence). Concerning this clone itself: Its antigen is undetermined.

In the PCR, 60 Vbeta and 13 Jbeta primers were used. Libraries were prepared by immunoSEQ multiplex PCR; TCRdb keeps only in-frame clonotypes and omits some of them. The sample yields 180,000 or so clones, roughly 80% seen once. The TCR originated in a woman between 18 and 29 years old in good health and CMV-seronegative. This rearrangement joins TRBV5-4 to TRBJ1-1, with a tentative D call TRBD1 (5 bases). The sequenced sample was PBMCs. CDR3 sequence (DNA): TGTGCCAGCAGCCCCGGGGGGGGTAATGGGCTGAACACTGAAGCTTTCTTT. Amino acids: CASSPGGGNGLNTEAFF.